What follows is one T cell receptor (beta chain) and its context. Its specificity is unknown. This entry is derived from a study of blood T cells in healthy people across ages. The study's findings and limits: The fall in TCR beta diversity per million T cells was roughly linear with age.

Germline lookup yields CDR1 SGHRS and CDR2 YFSETQ. This CDR3 has 18 amino acids. The V gene lost 2 bases and the J gene lost 5 bases, with 25 bases spanning the gap. Sample-barcoded 5' priming and a J-beta primer mix drove a second PCR of 7 to 11 cycles. Every single cDNA molecule received a tag from a template-switch adaptor with 12 random nucleotides. TCRdb re-derived calls from the 5' RACE reads in MiXCR, one entry per CDR3 protein. The sample has hundreds of thousands of distinct CDR3 sequences, about 61% seen once. Each donor had around 9.8 milliliters of peripheral blood drawn. Extracted total RNA amounted to at least 6 micrograms for each sample.

The sample consisted of blood. The chain has TRBV5-1 and TRBJ1-2; D is possibly TRBD1 (5 bases). This clonotype was obtained from a man aged 35-49 years in good health. The DNA for the CDR3 is TGCGCCAGCAGCTTCGCGGTCCCGGGGCGCAGTGTCGGTTATGGCTACACCTTC. Residues: CASSFAVPGRSVGYGYTF. Together with reference TRBV5-1 and TRBJ1-2, the CDR3 gives the full variable domain: KAGVTQTPRYLIKTRGQQVTLSCSPISGHRSVSWYQQTPGQGLQFLFEYFSETQRNKGNFPGRFSGRQFSNSRSEMNVSTLELGDSALYLCASSFAVPGRSVGYGYTFGSGTRLTVV.